This entry is about one T cell receptor (beta chain). What it binds is unknown. Only healthy Caucasians were enrolled as donors. The sample is drawn from a study of identical twins. The study, taken as a whole, reports: The more abundant beta clonotypes in cord blood had fewer insertions, and memory repertoires did not show this. Where beta out-of-frame sequences were concerned, excess twin sharing was weaker.

With 2 bases clipped from V and 9 bases from J, the junction kept 5 bases outside the gene matches. The CDR3 runs to 12 residues. Looked up from germline, CDR1 is DFQATT and CDR2 is SNEGSKA (reference sequence). A single record per CDR3 protein comes from TCRdb applying MiXCR to the 5' RACE reads. Among some 500,000 distinct CDR3 sequences, over 12% were seen once, and the ten largest hold about 0.52%. This same sample was also part of a study on yellow fever vaccine responses in identical twins.

The rearrangement uses TRBV20-1 and TRBJ2-3; TRBD2 agrees at 7 bases. This clonotype originated in a woman aged 18 to 35 in good health. Sequencing used CD4+ T cells sorted from blood. The CDR3 bases are TGCAGTGCTAGAACAATGCGGGAGACGCAGTATTTT. This sequence encodes CSARTMRETQYF.